This entry concerns a single T cell receptor beta chain. Its matching antigen is unknown. Trimming removed 0 bases from V and 3 bases from J, with 6 bases in between. The CDR3 consists of 15 residues. Germline assignment: CDR1 MNHEY and CDR2 SVGAGI. This entry belongs to a study of OX40 agonist ivuxolimab in advanced cancers. Using immunoSEQ multiplex PCR, the repertoire was profiled, and TCRdb retains in-frame clones only, with some absent. Found here are 40,000 to 60,000 clones, 60% to 80% of them singletons; the top ten hold roughly 8.6%. Study-level results: More expanded clones were seen, on average, in CD8+ T cells than in CD4+.

Sequencing was performed on CD4+ or CD8+ T cells sorted from blood, taken in a trial of the OX40 agonist ivuxolimab. The gene calls are TRBV6-5 and TRBJ1-6; D not resolved. This TCR derives from an adult with an advanced solid tumor such as melanoma, head and neck, liver or kidney cancer. In DNA form, the CDR3 reads TGTGCCAGCAGTTACTCTCCGGACTATAATTCACCCCTCCACTTT. Protein product: CASSYSPDYNSPLHF.